What follows are 28 T cell receptor beta chains derived from one specimen sequenced in a study of T cell responses to AZD1222 COVID-19 vaccine. The data were produced by immunoSEQ multiplex PCR, yet TCRdb's version contains in-frame clones alone and is incomplete. The data show approximately 100,000 clones, roughly 87% seen once. This material consisted of peripheral blood, taken 28 days after the second AZD1222 dose. These receptors all stem from an adult who received the AZD1222 COVID-19 vaccine.

The chain uses TRBV11-3 and TRBJ2-3, with D possibly matching TRBD1 (5 bases). Trimming took 6 bases from V and 0 from J, leaving 13 bases between them. The germline V gene encodes CDR1 SGHNT and CDR2 YENEEA. The CDR3 length is 15 residues. CDR3 sequence: CASSPTGTSTDTQYF. For the CDR3, the DNA is TGTGCCAGCAGTCCTACAGGAACTAGCACAGATACGCAGTATTTT.

Comments on this clone: The junction does not match germline at one end; this may be a read error. The chain uses TRBV11-3 and TRBJ1-1; D is uncertain. This CDR3 spans 12 amino acids. Per germline, CDR1 SGHNT and CDR2 YENEEA. DNA of the CDR3: TGTGCCAGCAGCATAGGAAACAGTGAAGCTTTCTTT. Amino acid sequence: CASSIGNSEAFF.

This chain uses TRBV7-2 with TRBJ2-1; TRBD1 might be the D (6 bases). The CDR3 is 12 amino acids. Germline CDR1 and CDR2: SGHTA and FQGNSA. Trimming took off 2 bases at V and 10 bases at J, with 9 bases between the two ends. The CDR3 DNA reads as TGTGCCAGCAGCTTATGGACAGACGAGCAGTTCTTC. It is translated as CASSLWTDEQFF.

The chain carries TRBV28 and TRBJ1-2; 9 bases line up with TRBD1. This CDR3 has 15 amino acids. The V and J ends lost 4 bases and 5 bases, in that order; junction bases with no gene match: 8. Germline V CDR1 and CDR2: MDHEN, SYDVKM. The CDR3 coding sequence is TGTGCCAGCAGTTCTGGGGGAGGACAGGGGTATGGCTACACCTTC. Translation: CASSSGGGQGYGYTF.

This chain joins TRBV9 and TRBJ2-3, with TRBD1 identical over 11 bases. Trimming at V came to 0 bases and at J to 8 bases, leaving 5 bases not matched to a gene. This CDR3 is 15 amino acids long. Germline V gene sequence: CDR1 SGDLS, CDR2 YYNGEE. The CDR3 sequence: CASSVGTGGASTQYF. The CDR3 region has the DNA TGTGCCAGCAGCGTAGGGACAGGGGGCGCAAGTACGCAGTATTTT.

V is TRBV18 and J is TRBJ2-1; D gene unclear. In germline, CDR1 is KGHSH, CDR2 LQKENI. The CDR3 sequence is 12 residues long. Trimming left V 6 bases short and J 7 bases short, with 10 bases between. This chain's CDR3 is CASSPVHNEQFF. The CDR3 DNA follows: TGTGCCAGCTCTCCCGTTCATAATGAGCAGTTCTTC. Full variable domain (remainder filled in from reference TRBV18 and TRBJ2-1): NAGVMQNPRHLVRRRGQEARLRCSPMKGHSHVYWYRQLPEEGLKFMVYLQKENIIDESGMPKERFSAEFPKEGPSILRIQQVVRGDSAAYFCASSPVHNEQFFGPGTRLTVL.

The chain recombines TRBV11-1 with TRBJ2-7, with 10 nucleotides matching TRBD1. This CDR3 is built from 14 residues. Germline V gene lookup returns CDR1 SGHAT and CDR2 FQDESV (reference sequence). V lost 6 bases and J lost 0; bases outside the gene matches: 2. In DNA, the CDR3 is TGTGCCAGCAGGAGGACAGGGGGCTCCTACGAGCAGTACTTC. Amino acid sequence: CASRRTGGSYEQYF.

The chain combines TRBV27 with TRBJ2-7; tentative D call: TRBD1 (6 bases). The CDR3 has 15 residues. Germline V gene sequence: CDR1 MNHEY, CDR2 SMNVEV (reference sequence). The ends were cut back, 5 bases at V and 1 base at J, with 15 bases in the middle. The CDR3 reads CASSTNREKSYEQYF. CDR3 in DNA: TGTGCCAGCAGTACTAACAGGGAGAAGTCCTACGAGCAGTACTTC.

J is TRBJ2-2 and V is TRBV19, with D perhaps TRBD1 (6 bases). Germline CDR1 is LNHDA and CDR2 is SQIVND (reference sequence). The CDR3 totals 14 residues. Trimming cost V 5 bases and J 5 bases, with 12 bases left between them. CDR3 loop: CASSYQGWTGELFF. DNA of the CDR3: TGTGCCAGTAGTTACCAGGGGTGGACCGGGGAGCTGTTTTTT. Looking up the rest from reference TRBV19 and TRBJ2-2 gives the full variable domain: DGGITQSPKYLFRKEGQNVTLSCEQNLNHDAMYWYRQDPGQGLRLIYYSQIVNDFQKGDIAEGYSVSREKKESFPLTVTSAQKNPTAFYLCASSYQGWTGELFFGEGSRLTVL.

The chain employs TRBV20-1 and TRBJ1-2; 8 nucleotides align to TRBD1. The V gene's germline CDR1 is DFQATT and CDR2 SNEGSKA (reference sequence). The junction had 9 bases not matched to a gene; V was cut back by 3 bases and J by 3 bases. There are 15 residues in the CDR3. The CDR3 loop is CSASDGRGLDYGYTF. CDR3 nucleotide sequence: TGCAGTGCTAGTGACGGCAGGGGGCTGGACTATGGCTACACCTTC.

V gene TRBV28 combines with J gene TRBJ2-7, with 7 bases lining up with TRBD1. V shed 6 bases, J shed 4 bases, and the junction held 9 bases outside the gene matches. This CDR3 has 14 residues. The germline gives CDR1 MDHEN, CDR2 SYDVKM. CDR3 amino acids: CASSPIGQVYEQYF. DNA of the CDR3: TGTGCCAGCAGCCCAATCGGACAGGTATACGAGCAGTACTTC.

This rearrangement joins TRBV6-2 or TRBV6-3 to TRBJ1-4, with 7 bases fitting TRBD1. CDR1 is MNHEY, CDR2 SVGEGT, per germline. The CDR3 contains 14 residues. The ends lost 5 bases at V and 8 bases at J; junction bases unmatched: 8. DNA for the CDR3: TGTGCCAGCAGTCGGGACAGTCTAGAAGAAAAACTGTTTTTT. This translates into CASSRDSLEEKLFF.

The chain recombines TRBV28 with TRBJ2-2; 7 nucleotides agree with TRBD1. CDR1 MDHEN and CDR2 SYDVKM come from the germline V gene. The CDR3 runs 14 residues. With 6 bases clipped from V and 3 bases from J, the junction kept 4 bases outside the gene matches. The CDR3 sequence is CASSRQGDTGELFF. As DNA, the CDR3 is TGTGCCAGCAGCCGACAGGGTGACACCGGGGAGCTGTTTTTT.

V and J are TRBV28 and TRBJ1-2, with 7 bases aligning to TRBD1. Germline CDR1 is MDHEN and CDR2 is SYDVKM. The CDR3 sequence is 16 residues long. V trimming: 6 bases; J trimming: 4 bases; junction bases outside the gene matches: 14. The DNA for the CDR3 is TGTGCCAGCAGCAATGCTTGGGACAGCAAAATCTATGGCTACACCTTC. Encoded protein: CASSNAWDSKIYGYTF.

The J gene is TRBJ2-7, the V gene TRBV5-1, with 9 bases that match TRBD1. Losses at the gene ends were 3 bases for V and 7 bases for J; bases not matched to a gene: 8. CDR3 length equals 14 residues. Per the germline V gene, CDR1 is SGHRS and CDR2 is YFSETQ. The CDR3 nucleotides are TGCGCCAGCAGCTCGGAGGGGACAGGGCTTGAGCAGTACTTC. It specifies CASSSEGTGLEQYF.

There are a few counts of this clone. The junction shows a germline mismatch at one end, possibly a read error. The chain couples TRBV20-1 to TRBJ1-2, with TRBD1 identical over 8 bases. Germline V lookup: CDR1 DFQATT, CDR2 SNEGSKA (reference sequence). This CDR3 contains 10 residues. CDR3 in DNA: TGCAGTGCTAGGGACAGGGTACCCCCTTTC. Translating gives CSARDRVPPF.

The V and J genes are TRBV18 and TRBJ2-2; 9 bases line up with TRBD2. The CDR3 has 18 amino acids. J was trimmed by 4 bases and V by 4 bases; bases with no gene match: 13. The germline V gene encodes CDR1 KGHSH and CDR2 LQKENI. CDR3 in amino acids: CASSLLGLAGRTTGELFF. CDR3 coding DNA: TGTGCCAGCTCACTACTGGGACTAGCCGGGAGGACCACCGGGGAGCTGTTTTTT.

The rearrangement joins TRBV6-5 to TRBJ1-1; no clear D gene. The germline CDR1 and CDR2 sequences are MNHEY and SVGAGI. This CDR3 region has 14 residues. Trimming left V 5 bases short and J 4 bases short, with 14 bases between. The CDR3 spells CASSPGSESTEAFF. CDR3 nucleotides: TGTGCCAGCAGTCCAGGCTCTGAGAGCACTGAAGCTTTCTTT.

The sample holds one count of this clone. The V and J genes are TRBV6-4 and TRBJ2-7; D not certain. The CDR3 length is 14 residues. Deletions cut 8 bases from V and 0 bases from J, with 14 bases between. Germline assignment: CDR1 MRHNA and CDR2 SNTAGT. In DNA, the CDR3 is TGTGCCAGCGTTCATCCTGAGAGCTCCTACGAGCAGTACTTC. Translating it yields CASVHPESSYEQYF.

The chain combines TRBV30 with TRBJ1-6; the match to TRBD1 covers 7 bases. V was pared by 7 bases and J by 6 bases, with 6 bases of the junction left unmatched. The V gene's germline CDR1 is GTSNPN and CDR2 SVGIG (reference sequence). The CDR3 is made up of 13 amino acids. DNA for the CDR3: TGTGCCTTCCGGGACAGTGTTAATTCACCCCTCCACTTT. Amino acids: CAFRDSVNSPLHF. The full variable domain, rest sourced from reference TRBV30 and TRBJ1-6, is SQTIHQWPATLVQPVGSPLSLECTVEGTSNPNLYWYRQAAGRGLQLLFYSVGIGQISSEVPQNLSASRPQDRQFILSSKKLLLSDSGFYLCAFRDSVNSPLHFGNGTRLTVT.

This clone was detected only a few times. This chain links TRBV14 with TRBJ1-2; 7 nucleotides line up with TRBD1. The CDR3 is 13 residues long. The ends lost 4 bases at V and 7 bases at J; junction bases unmatched: 6. Germline V lookup: CDR1 SGHDN, CDR2 FVKESK. The CDR3 protein is CASSPKTGSGYTF. In nucleotides, the CDR3 is TGTGCCAGCAGCCCCAAGACAGGGAGTGGCTACACCTTC.

The chain uses TRBV11-2 and TRBJ2-7, with TRBD1 identical over 8 bases. Germline CDR1 is SGHAT and CDR2 is FQNNGV. Trimming at V came to 1 base and at J to 4 bases, leaving 9 bases not matched to a gene. The CDR3 has 16 amino acids. The CDR3 DNA reads as TGTGCCAGCAGCTTAGTTTGGACAGGGCGTCTTTACGAGCAGTACTTC. Encoded protein: CASSLVWTGRLYEQYF. Drawing the rest from reference TRBV11-2 and TRBJ2-7, the complete variable domain is EAGVAQSPRYKIIEKRQSVAFWCNPISGHATLYWYQQILGQGPKLLIQFQNNGVVDDSQLPKDRFSAERLKGVDSTLKIQPAKLEDSAVYLCASSLVWTGRLYEQYFGPGTRLTVT.

CDR3 sequence (DNA): TGTGCCAGCAGCGCCCGTCTAGCGGGAGGCTACACCTTC. Its protein product is CASSARLAGGYTF. The rearrangement joins TRBV9 to TRBJ1-2; no firm D call. The CDR3 has 13 amino acids. The V gene lost 3 bases and the J gene lost 8 bases, with 14 bases spanning the gap. Germline V gene lookup returns CDR1 SGDLS and CDR2 YYNGEE.

This chain links TRBV28 with TRBJ1-2; the D is unclear. Germline lookup yields CDR1 MDHEN and CDR2 SYDVKM. The CDR3 is 12 residues long. V lost 4 bases, J lost 7 bases, and 10 bases lay in between. The CDR3 DNA reads as TGTGCCAGCAGTTCCTACACCGTTGGCTACACCTTC. It translates to CASSSYTVGYTF.

The gene calls are TRBV4-2 and TRBJ1-6; maybe TRBD1 (6 bases). The germline gives CDR1 LGHNA, CDR2 YNFKEQ. V lost 4 bases and J lost 11, with 18 bases in between. The CDR3 consists of 15 residues. The CDR3 DNA reads as TGTGCCAGCAGCCTAAACAGGGAATGGCTCGCACCCCTCCACTTT. Amino acids: CASSLNREWLAPLHF.

This rearrangement joins TRBV28 to TRBJ1-2, with D unresolved. The CDR3 has 16 residues. Germline CDR1 is MDHEN and CDR2 is SYDVKM. The V end was cut by 2 bases, the J end by 5 bases, with 18 bases between. The CDR3 DNA follows: TGTGCCAGCAGTTTAGTCGTTGGCAGCGGCTGGTATGGCTACACCTTC. It is translated as CASSLVVGSGWYGYTF.

The chain has TRBV9 and TRBJ2-2; D gene unclear. V lost 0 bases, J lost 3 bases, and 3 bases lay in between. The CDR3 contains 13 residues. In germline, CDR1 is SGDLS, CDR2 YYNGEE. CDR3 sequence: CASSVAHTGELFF. In nucleotides, the CDR3 is TGTGCCAGCAGCGTAGCTCACACCGGGGAGCTGTTTTTT.

The chain is built from TRBV19 and TRBJ1-3; D not certain. V lost 3 bases and J lost 0, with 9 bases in between. Germline V gene lookup returns CDR1 LNHDA and CDR2 SQIVND (reference sequence). The CDR3 length is 15 residues. DNA of the CDR3: TGTGCCAGTAGTATTACCCGTCGCTCTGGAAACACCATATATTTT. Translating gives CASSITRRSGNTIYF. Filled out from reference TRBV19 and TRBJ1-3, the complete variable domain reads DGGITQSPKYLFRKEGQNVTLSCEQNLNHDAMYWYRQDPGQGLRLIYYSQIVNDFQKGDIAEGYSVSREKKESFPLTVTSAQKNPTAFYLCASSITRRSGNTIYFGEGSWLTVV.